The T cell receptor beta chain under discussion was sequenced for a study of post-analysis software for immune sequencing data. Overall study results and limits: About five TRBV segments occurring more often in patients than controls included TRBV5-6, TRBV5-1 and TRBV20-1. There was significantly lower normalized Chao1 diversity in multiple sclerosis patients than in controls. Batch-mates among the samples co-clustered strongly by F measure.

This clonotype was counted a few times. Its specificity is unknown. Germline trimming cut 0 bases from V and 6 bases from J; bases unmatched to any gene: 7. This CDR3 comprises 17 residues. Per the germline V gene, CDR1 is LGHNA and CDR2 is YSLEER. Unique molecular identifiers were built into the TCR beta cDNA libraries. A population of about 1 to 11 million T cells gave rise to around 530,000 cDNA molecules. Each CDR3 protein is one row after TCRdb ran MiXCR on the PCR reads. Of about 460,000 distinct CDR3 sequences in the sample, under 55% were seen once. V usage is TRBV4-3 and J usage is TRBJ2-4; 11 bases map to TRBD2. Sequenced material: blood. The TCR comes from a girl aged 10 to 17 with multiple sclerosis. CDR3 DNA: TGCGCCAGCAGCCAAGATCTAGCGGGAGGTTTAGGAAACATTCAGTACTTC. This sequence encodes CASSQDLAGGLGNIQYF.